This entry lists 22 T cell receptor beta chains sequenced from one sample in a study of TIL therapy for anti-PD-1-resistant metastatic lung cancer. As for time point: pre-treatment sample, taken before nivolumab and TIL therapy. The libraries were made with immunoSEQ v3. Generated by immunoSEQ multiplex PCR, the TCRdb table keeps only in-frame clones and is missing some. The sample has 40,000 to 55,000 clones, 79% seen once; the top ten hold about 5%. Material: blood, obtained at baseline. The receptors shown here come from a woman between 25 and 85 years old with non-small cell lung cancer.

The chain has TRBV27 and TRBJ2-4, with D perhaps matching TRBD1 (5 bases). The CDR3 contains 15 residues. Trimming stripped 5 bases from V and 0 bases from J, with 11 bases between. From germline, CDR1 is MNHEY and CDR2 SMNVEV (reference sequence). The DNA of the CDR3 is TGTGCCAGCAGTAGGGGAACTATAGCCAAAAACATTCAGTACTTC. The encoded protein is CASSRGTIAKNIQYF.

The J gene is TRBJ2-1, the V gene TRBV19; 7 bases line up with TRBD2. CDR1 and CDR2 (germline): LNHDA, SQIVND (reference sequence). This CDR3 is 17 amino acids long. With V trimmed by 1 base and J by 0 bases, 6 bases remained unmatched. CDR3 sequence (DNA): TGTGCCAGTAGTATAGCGGTCGTAGCGGGCTCCTACAATGAGCAGTTCTTC. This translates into CASSIAVVAGSYNEQFF.

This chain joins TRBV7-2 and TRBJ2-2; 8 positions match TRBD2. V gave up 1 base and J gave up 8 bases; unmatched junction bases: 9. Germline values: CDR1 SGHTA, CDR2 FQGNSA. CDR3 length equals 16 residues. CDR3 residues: CASSLVSLAGHGELFF. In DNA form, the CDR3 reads TGTGCCAGCAGCTTAGTGTCATTAGCGGGACATGGGGAGCTGTTTTTT. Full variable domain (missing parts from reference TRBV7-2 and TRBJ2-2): GAGVSQSPSNKVTEKGKDVELRCDPISGHTALYWYRQSLGQGLEFLIYFQGNSAPDKSGLPSDRFSAERTGGSVSTLTIQRTQQEDSAVYLCASSLVSLAGHGELFFGEGSRLTVL.

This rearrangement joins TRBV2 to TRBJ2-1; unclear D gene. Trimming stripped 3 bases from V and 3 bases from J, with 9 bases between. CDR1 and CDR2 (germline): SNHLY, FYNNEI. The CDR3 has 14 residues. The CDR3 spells CASSERILYNEQFF. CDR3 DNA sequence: TGTGCCAGCAGTGAGAGGATTCTCTACAATGAGCAGTTCTTC.

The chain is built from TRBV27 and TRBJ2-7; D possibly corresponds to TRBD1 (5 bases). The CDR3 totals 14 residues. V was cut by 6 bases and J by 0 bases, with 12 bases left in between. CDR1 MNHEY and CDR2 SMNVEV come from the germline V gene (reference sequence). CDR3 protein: CASSWTFRSYEQYF. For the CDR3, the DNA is TGTGCCAGCAGCTGGACATTCCGCTCCTACGAGCAGTACTTC.

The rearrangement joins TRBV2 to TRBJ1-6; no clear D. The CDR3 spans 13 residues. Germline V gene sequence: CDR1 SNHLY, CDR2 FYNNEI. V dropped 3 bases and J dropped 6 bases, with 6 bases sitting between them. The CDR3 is CASSDVPNSPLHF. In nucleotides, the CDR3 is TGTGCCAGCAGTGATGTACCTAATTCACCCCTCCACTTT. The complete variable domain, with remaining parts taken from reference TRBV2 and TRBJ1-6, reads EPEVTQTPSHQVTQMGQEVILRCVPISNHLYFYWYRQILGQKVEFLVSFYNNEISEKSEIFDDQFSVERPDGSNFTLKIRSTKLEDSAMYFCASSDVPNSPLHFGNGTRLTVT.

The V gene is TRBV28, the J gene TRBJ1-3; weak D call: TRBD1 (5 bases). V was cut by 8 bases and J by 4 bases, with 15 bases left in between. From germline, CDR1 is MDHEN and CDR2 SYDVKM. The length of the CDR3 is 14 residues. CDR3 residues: CASYPGLGGNTIYF. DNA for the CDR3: TGTGCCAGCTACCCGGGACTTGGCGGAAACACCATATATTTT.

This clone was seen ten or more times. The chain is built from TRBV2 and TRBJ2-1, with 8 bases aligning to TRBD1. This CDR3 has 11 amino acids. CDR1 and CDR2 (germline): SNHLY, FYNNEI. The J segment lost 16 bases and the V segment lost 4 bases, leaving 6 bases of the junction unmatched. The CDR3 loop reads CASSVDRVKFF. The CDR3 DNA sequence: TGTGCCAGCAGTGTGGACAGGGTGAAATTCTTC. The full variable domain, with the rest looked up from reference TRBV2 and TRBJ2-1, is EPEVTQTPSHQVTQMGQEVILRCVPISNHLYFYWYRQILGQKVEFLVSFYNNEISEKSEIFDDQFSVERPDGSNFTLKIRSTKLEDSAMYFCASSVDRVKFFGPGTRLTVL.

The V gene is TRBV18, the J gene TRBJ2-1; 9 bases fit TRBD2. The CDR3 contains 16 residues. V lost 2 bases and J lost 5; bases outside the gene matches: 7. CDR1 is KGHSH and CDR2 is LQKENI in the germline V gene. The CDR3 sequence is CASSPGYLAGNNEQFF. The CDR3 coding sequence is TGTGCCAGCTCACCAGGTTACCTAGCGGGAAACAATGAGCAGTTCTTC.

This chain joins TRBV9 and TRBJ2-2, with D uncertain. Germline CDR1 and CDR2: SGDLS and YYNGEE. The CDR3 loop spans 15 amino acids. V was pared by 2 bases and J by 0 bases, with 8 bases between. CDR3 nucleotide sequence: TGTGCCAGCAGCGTGCAAACAACGAACACCGGGGAGCTGTTTTTT. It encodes CASSVQTTNTGELFF.

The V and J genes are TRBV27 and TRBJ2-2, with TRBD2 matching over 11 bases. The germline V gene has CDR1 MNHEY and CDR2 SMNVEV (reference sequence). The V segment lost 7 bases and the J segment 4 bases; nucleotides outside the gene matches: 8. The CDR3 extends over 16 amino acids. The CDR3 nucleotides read TGTGCCAGCATGTTTGGGACTAGCGGCATCACCGGGGAGCTGTTTTTT. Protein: CASMFGTSGITGELFF.

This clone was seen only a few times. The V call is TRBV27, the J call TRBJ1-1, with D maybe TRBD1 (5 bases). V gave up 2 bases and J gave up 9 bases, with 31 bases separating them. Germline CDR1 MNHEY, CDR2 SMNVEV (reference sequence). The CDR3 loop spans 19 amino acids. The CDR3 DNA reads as TGTGCCAGCAGTTTAGGCTCCTCGGGTCAGCCCAAGGGGCATAAGAAAGCTTTCTTT. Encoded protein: CASSLGSSGQPKGHKKAFF.

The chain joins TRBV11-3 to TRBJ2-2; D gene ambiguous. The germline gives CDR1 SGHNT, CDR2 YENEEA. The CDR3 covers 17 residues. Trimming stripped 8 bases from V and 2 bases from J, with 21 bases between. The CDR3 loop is CASGNPELGTNTGELFF. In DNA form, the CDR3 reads TGTGCCAGCGGCAACCCCGAGCTGGGAACAAACACCGGGGAGCTGTTTTTT.

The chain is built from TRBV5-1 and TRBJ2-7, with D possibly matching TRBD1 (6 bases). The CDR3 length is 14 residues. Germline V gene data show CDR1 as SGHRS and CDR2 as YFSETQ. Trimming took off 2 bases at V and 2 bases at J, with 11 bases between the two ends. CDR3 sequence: CASSFQGQTYEQYF. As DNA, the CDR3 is TGCGCCAGCAGCTTCCAGGGGCAAACCTACGAGCAGTACTTC.

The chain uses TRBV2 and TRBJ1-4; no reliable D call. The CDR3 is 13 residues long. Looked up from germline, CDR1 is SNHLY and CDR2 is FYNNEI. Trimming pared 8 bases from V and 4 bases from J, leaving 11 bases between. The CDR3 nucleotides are TGTGCCAGCGGACTTGAATATAATGAAAAACTGTTTTTT. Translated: CASGLEYNEKLFF.

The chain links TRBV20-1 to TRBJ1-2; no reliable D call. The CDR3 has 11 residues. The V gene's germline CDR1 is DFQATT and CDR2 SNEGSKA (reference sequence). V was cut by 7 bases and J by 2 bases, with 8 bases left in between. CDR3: CSGEKNYGYTF. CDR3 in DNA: TGCAGTGGCGAGAAAAACTATGGCTACACCTTC.

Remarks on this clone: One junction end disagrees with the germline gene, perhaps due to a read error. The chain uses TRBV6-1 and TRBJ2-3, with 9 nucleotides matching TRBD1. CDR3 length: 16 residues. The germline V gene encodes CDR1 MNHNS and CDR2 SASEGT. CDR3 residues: CASTEQGARGTDTQYF. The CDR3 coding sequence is TGTGCCAGCACTGAACAGGGGGCGCGGGGTACAGATACGCAGTATTTT.

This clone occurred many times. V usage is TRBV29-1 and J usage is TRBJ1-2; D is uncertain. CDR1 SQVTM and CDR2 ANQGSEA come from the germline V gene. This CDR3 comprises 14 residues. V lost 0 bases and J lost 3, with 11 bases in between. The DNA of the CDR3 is TGCAGCGTTGAAGATACGACATTTTACTATGGCTACACCTTC. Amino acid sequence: CSVEDTTFYYGYTF.

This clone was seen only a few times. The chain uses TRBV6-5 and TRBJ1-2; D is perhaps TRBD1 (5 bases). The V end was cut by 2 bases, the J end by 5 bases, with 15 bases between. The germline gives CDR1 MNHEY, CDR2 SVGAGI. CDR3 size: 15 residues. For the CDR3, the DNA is TGTGCCAGCAGTTACATGTCGGGAGGGGAATATGGCTACACCTTC. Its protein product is CASSYMSGGEYGYTF.

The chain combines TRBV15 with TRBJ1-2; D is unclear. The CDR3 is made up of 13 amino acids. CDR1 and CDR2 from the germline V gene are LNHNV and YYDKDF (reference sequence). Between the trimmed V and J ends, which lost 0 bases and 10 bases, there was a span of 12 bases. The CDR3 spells CATSREKGLDYTF. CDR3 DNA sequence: TGTGCCACCAGCAGAGAAAAAGGTTTGGACTACACCTTC.

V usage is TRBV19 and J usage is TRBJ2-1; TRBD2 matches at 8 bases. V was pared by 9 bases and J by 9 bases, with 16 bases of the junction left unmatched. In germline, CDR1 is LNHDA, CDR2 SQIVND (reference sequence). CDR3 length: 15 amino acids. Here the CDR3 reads CASTTTAGGVGEQFF. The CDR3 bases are TGTGCCAGCACTACGACGGCGGGGGGTGTAGGTGAGCAGTTCTTC.

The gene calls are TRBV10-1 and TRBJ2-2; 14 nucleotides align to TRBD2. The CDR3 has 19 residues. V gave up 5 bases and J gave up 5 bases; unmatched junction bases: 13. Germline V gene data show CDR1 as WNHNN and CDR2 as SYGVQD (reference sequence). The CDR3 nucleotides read TGCGCCAGCAGTCCCGATATGACTAGCGGGGGGGCCCAAACCGGGGAGCTGTTTTTT. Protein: CASSPDMTSGGAQTGELFF.